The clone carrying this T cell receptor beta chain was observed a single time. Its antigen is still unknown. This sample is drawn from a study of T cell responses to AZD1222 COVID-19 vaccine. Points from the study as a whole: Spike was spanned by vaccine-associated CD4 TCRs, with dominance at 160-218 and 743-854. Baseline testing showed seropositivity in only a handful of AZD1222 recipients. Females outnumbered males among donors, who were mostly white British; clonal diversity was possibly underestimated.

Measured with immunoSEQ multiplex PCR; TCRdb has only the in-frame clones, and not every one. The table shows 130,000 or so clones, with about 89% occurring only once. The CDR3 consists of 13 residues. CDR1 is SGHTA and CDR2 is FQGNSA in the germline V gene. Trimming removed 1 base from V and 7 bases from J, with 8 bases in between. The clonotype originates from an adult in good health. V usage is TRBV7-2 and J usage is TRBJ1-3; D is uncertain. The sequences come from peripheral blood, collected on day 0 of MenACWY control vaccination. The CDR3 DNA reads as TGTGCCAGCAGCTTAGGATGGGCCAACACCATATATTTT. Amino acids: CASSLGWANTIYF.